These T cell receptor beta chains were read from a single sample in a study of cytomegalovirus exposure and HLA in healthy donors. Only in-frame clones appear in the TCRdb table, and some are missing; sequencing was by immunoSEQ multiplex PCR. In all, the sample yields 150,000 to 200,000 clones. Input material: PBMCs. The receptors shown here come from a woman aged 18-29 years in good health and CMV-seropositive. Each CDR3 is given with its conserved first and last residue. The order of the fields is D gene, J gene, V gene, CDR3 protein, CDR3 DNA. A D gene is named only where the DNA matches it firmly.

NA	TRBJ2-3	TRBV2	CASSARSVGRSTDTQYF	TGTGCCAGCAGTGCCCGTTCGGTGGGGAGATCCACAGATACGCAGTATTTT
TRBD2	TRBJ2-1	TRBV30	CARQRGAYNEQFF	TGTGCCCGCCAGCGGGGCGCCTACAATGAGCAGTTCTTC
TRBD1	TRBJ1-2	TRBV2	CASRATGERGYTF	TGTGCCAGCAGGGCGACAGGGGAGAGGGGCTACACCTTC
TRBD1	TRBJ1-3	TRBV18	CASSPSGQGSGNTIYF	TGTGCCAGCTCACCATCGGGACAGGGATCTGGAAACACCATATATTTT
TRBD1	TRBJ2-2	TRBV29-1	CSVSDRAGELFF	TGCAGCGTCTCGGACAGGGCCGGGGAGCTGTTTTTT
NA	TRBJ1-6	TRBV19	CASSIDTGSSYNSPLHF	TGTGCCAGTAGTATAGATACAGGGAGCTCCTATAATTCACCCCTCCACTTT
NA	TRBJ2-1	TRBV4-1	CASSQLTFNEQFF	TGCGCCAGCAGCCAATTAACATTCAATGAGCAGTTCTTC
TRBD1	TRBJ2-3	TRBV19	CASSIRDRGLTDTQYF	TGTGCCAGTAGTATTCGGGACAGGGGGCTCACAGATACGCAGTATTTT
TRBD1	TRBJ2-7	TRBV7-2	CASSPLVQGYEQYF	TGTGCCAGCAGCCCTTTGGTACAGGGGTACGAGCAGTACTTC
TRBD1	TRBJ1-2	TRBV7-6	CASSSLTGTEGYTF	TGTGCCAGCAGCTCATTGACAGGGACGGAAGGCTACACCTTC
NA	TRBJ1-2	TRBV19	CASSIARAGYGYTF	TGTGCCAGTAGTATTGCCAGGGCCGGCTATGGCTACACCTTC
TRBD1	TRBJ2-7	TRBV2	CASTFKPGTGSLEQYF	TGTGCCAGCACCTTCAAGCCCGGGACAGGGTCCCTCGAGCAGTACTTC
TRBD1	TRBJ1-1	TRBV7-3	CASSLRRGPGNTEAFF	TGTGCCAGCAGCTTAAGAAGGGGGCCTGGGAACACTGAAGCTTTCTTT
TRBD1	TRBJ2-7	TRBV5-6	CASSSGQGNEQYF	TGTGCCAGCAGCTCTGGACAGGGTAACGAGCAGTACTTC
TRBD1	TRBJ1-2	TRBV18	CASSPTGEGYTF	TGTGCCAGCTCACCAACAGGGGAAGGCTACACCTTC
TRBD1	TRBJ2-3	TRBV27	CASSLSPGTGYTDTQYF	TGTGCCAGCAGTTTATCCCCGGGGACAGGCTACACAGATACGCAGTATTTT
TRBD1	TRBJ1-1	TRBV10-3	CAISDRGPLVSNTEAFF	TGTGCCATCAGCGACAGGGGTCCCTTGGTTAGTAACACTGAAGCTTTCTTT
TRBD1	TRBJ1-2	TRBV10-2	CASSEWTGGNYGYTF	TGCGCCAGCAGTGAGTGGACAGGGGGGAACTATGGCTACACCTTC
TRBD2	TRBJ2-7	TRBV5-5	CASSFGPLTSGGHYEQYF	TGTGCCAGCAGCTTTGGCCCCTTGACTAGCGGGGGACACTACGAGCAGTACTTC
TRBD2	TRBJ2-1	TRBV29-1	CSVEGLADSYNEQFF	TGCAGCGTTGAAGGACTAGCGGACTCCTACAATGAGCAGTTCTTC
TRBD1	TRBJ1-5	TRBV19	CASSGQDNQPQHF	TGTGCCAGTTCCGGACAGGACAATCAGCCCCAGCATTTT
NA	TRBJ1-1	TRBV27	CASSSVLNTEAFF	TGTGCCAGCAGTTCGGTCCTGAACACTGAAGCTTTCTTT
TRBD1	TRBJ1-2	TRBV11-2	CASSLEQGDYGYTF	TGTGCCAGCAGCTTAGAACAGGGGGACTATGGCTACACCTTC
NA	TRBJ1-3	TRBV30	CAWSVGSGNTIYF	TGTGCCTGGAGTGTCGGGTCTGGAAACACCATATATTTT
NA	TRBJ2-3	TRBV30	CAWKDFQNTDTQYF	TGTGCCTGGAAGGACTTTCAAAACACAGATACGCAGTATTTT
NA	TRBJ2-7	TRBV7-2	CASSLGAFYEQYF	TGTGCCAGCAGCTTGGGGGCGTTCTACGAGCAGTACTTC
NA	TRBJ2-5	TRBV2	CASSYFISETQYF	TGTGCCAGCAGCTACTTTATCTCCGAGACCCAGTACTTC
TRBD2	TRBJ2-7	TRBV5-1	CASSPGLAGSYEQYF	TGCGCCAGCAGCCCGGGACTAGCGGGATCCTACGAGCAGTACTTC
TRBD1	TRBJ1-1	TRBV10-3	CAISSRDSVVAFF	TGTGCCATCAGTTCCCGGGACAGCGTGGTGGCTTTCTTT
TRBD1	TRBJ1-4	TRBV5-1	CASSIQGVNEKLFF	TGCGCCAGCAGTATACAGGGGGTTAATGAAAAACTGTTTTTT
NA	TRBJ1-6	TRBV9	CASSVGGKTGEGPLHF	TGTGCCAGCAGCGTAGGAGGAAAGACGGGGGAAGGGCCCCTCCACTTT
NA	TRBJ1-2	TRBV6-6	CASSNTNYGYTF	TGTGCCAGCAGTAATACTAACTATGGCTACACCTTC